A selection of T cell receptor beta chains follows, all from one sample in a study of cytomegalovirus exposure and HLA in healthy donors. Clones were read by immunoSEQ multiplex PCR, and TCRdb kept only the in-frame ones, dropping some. The table has tens of thousands of clones, less than 80% seen once. The sample consisted of PBMCs. These TCRs come from a woman between 40 and 50 years old in good health and CMV-seropositive. Each CDR3 is given with its conserved first and last residue. The D gene is left open where the match is weak. A row's size may be missing; if present it is once, few, many or a size class.

D,V,length,size,J,CDR3,DNA
TRBD1,TRBV5-4,15,NA,TRBJ1-1,CASSSVGQGGTEAFF,TGTGCCAGCAGCTCCGTTGGGCAGGGGGGCACTGAAGCTTTCTTT
TRBD1,TRBV6-1,16,NA,TRBJ1-1,CASSEGTGGEGTEAFF,TGTGCCAGCAGTGAAGGGACAGGGGGCGAGGGTACTGAAGCTTTCTTT
NA,TRBV19,15,few,TRBJ2-1,CATSRPGGRNNEQFF,TGTGCCACCTCACGGCCGGGGGGCCGGAACAATGAGCAGTTCTTC
TRBD1,TRBV29-1,14,NA,TRBJ1-1,CSVEVGQGAGEAFF,TGCAGCGTTGAAGTGGGACAGGGGGCTGGTGAAGCTTTCTTT
TRBD1,TRBV18,17,NA,TRBJ1-4,CASSEDRGIATNEKLFF,TGTGCCAGCTCGGAGGACAGGGGAATTGCAACTAATGAAAAACTGTTTTTT
NA,TRBV10-3,15,NA,TRBJ1-4,CAISDGGATNEKLFF,TGTGCCATCAGTGATGGAGGGGCAACTAATGAAAAACTGTTTTTT
NA,TRBV7-7,16,NA,TRBJ2-5,CASSPGMGGGQETQYF,TGTGCCAGCAGCCCTGGAATGGGGGGTGGCCAAGAGACCCAGTACTTC
NA,TRBV10-2,13,once,TRBJ2-7,CASSVDSYYEQYF,TGCGCCAGCAGTGTCGACAGTTACTACGAGCAGTACTTC
NA,TRBV2,16,NA,TRBJ1-4,CATFTGTTSTNEKLFF,TGTGCCACCTTTACAGGGACTACATCAACTAATGAAAAACTGTTTTTT
TRBD2,TRBV5-1,17,NA,TRBJ2-5,CASSLSRGGGAEETQYF,TGCGCCAGCAGCTTATCTCGGGGCGGGGGGGCCGAAGAGACCCAGTACTTC
TRBD2,TRBV5-1,14,NA,TRBJ2-3,CASSPGGMTDTQYF,TGCGCCAGCAGCCCCGGGGGGATGACAGATACGCAGTATTTT
NA,TRBV6-5,14,few,TRBJ2-1,CASSYSYRNNEQFF,TGTGCCAGCAGTTACTCGTACAGAAACAATGAGCAGTTCTTC
NA,TRBV4-1,13,few,TRBJ1-1,CASSATGPTEAFF,TGCGCCAGCAGCGCCACAGGTCCCACTGAAGCTTTCTTT
TRBD1,TRBV9,19,NA,TRBJ1-4,CASSASRDRGATTNEKLFF,TGTGCCAGCAGCGCCTCCCGGGACAGGGGCGCTACAACTAATGAAAAACTGTTTTTT
TRBD1,TRBV7-8,16,NA,TRBJ1-4,CASSLRRGQGGEKLFF,TGTGCCAGCAGCTTAAGACGGGGACAGGGAGGGGAAAAACTGTTTTTT
NA,TRBV10-3,14,NA,TRBJ1-1,CAINTAGMNTEAFF,TGTGCCATCAATACCGCGGGTATGAACACTGAAGCTTTCTTT
TRBD2,TRBV6-1,12,NA,TRBJ2-1,CASSVRGDEQFF,TGTGCCAGCAGTGTACGGGGGGATGAGCAGTTCTTC
NA,TRBV5-4,16,NA,TRBJ1-4,CASSLYPAGQDEKLFF,TGTGCCAGCAGCTTGTATCCGGCAGGGCAGGACGAAAAACTGTTTTTT
NA,TRBV4-1,13,NA,TRBJ2-1,CASSHGGSNEQFF,TGCGCCAGCAGCCACGGGGGATCCAATGAGCAGTTCTTC
NA,TRBV7-9,13,few,TRBJ2-2,CASSKLNTGELFF,TGTGCCAGCAGTAAACTAAACACCGGGGAGCTGTTTTTT
NA,TRBV7-9,12,NA,TRBJ2-7,CASSLHTGEQYF,TGTGCCAGCAGCTTGCACACGGGCGAGCAGTACTTC
NA,TRBV7-3,13,few,TRBJ1-2,CASSPGIAGGYTF,TGTGCCAGCAGCCCCGGGATCGCCGGGGGCTACACCTTC
NA,TRBV7-9,14,NA,TRBJ1-3,CASSLFLSGNTIYF,TGTGCCAGCAGCTTATTTCTCTCTGGAAACACCATATATTTT
TRBD1,TRBV10-1,15,NA,TRBJ2-7,CASSDTGTEAYEQYF,TGCGCCAGCAGTGACACCGGGACAGAGGCCTACGAGCAGTACTTC
TRBD1,TRBV5-4,14,NA,TRBJ2-5,CASSLGQGQETQYF,TGTGCCAGCAGCTTGGGACAGGGACAAGAGACCCAGTACTTC
TRBD1,TRBV25-1,15,NA,TRBJ1-2,CASSVYQGAGYGYTF,TGTGCCAGCAGTGTGTATCAGGGGGCAGGCTATGGCTACACCTTC
NA,TRBV7-2,13,NA,TRBJ2-5,CASSLAPMETQYF,TGTGCCAGCAGCTTAGCCCCTATGGAGACCCAGTACTTC
TRBD2,TRBV5-4,16,once,TRBJ2-3,CASSTRLAGSTDTQYF,TGTGCCAGCAGCACTAGACTAGCGGGGTCCACAGATACGCAGTATTTT
NA,TRBV19,13,few,TRBJ1-1,CASSIWEATEAFF,TGTGCCAGTAGTATTTGGGAGGCTACTGAAGCTTTCTTT
TRBD1,TRBV5-6,16,NA,TRBJ2-3,CASSWGDRNFPDTQYF,TGTGCCAGCAGCTGGGGGGACAGGAATTTTCCAGATACGCAGTATTTT
NA,TRBV2,16,NA,TRBJ2-1,CASSGSTGSFVNEQFF,TGTGCCAGCAGTGGGTCTACAGGGTCATTTGTCAATGAGCAGTTCTTC
TRBD1,TRBV5-6,14,NA,TRBJ1-1,CASSFQGGRTEAFF,TGTGCCAGCAGCTTTCAGGGGGGAAGGACTGAAGCTTTCTTT
NA,TRBV14,15,once,TRBJ1-1,CASSQARGMNTEAFF,TGTGCCAGCAGCCAAGCGCGGGGTATGAACACTGAAGCTTTCTTT
NA,TRBV11-3,14,NA,TRBJ1-1,CASSPNQGRTEAFF,TGTGCCAGCAGCCCAAACCAGGGGAGAACTGAAGCTTTCTTT
TRBD1,TRBV4-1,19,NA,TRBJ1-3,CASSQDPVGQGFSGNTIYF,TGCGCCAGCAGCCAAGATCCAGTAGGACAGGGCTTCTCTGGAAACACCATATATTTT
TRBD2,TRBV7-7,17,few,TRBJ2-6,CASSSSGGASGANVLTF,TGTGCCAGCAGCTCAAGCGGGGGGGCTTCTGGGGCCAACGTCCTGACTTTC
TRBD1,TRBV28,14,NA,TRBJ1-2,CASSPGTAAYGYTF,TGTGCCAGCAGCCCGGGGACAGCGGCCTATGGCTACACCTTC
NA,TRBV7-3,14,NA,TRBJ2-7,CASSLLAGIDEQYF,TGTGCCAGCAGCTTACTTGCAGGGATAGACGAGCAGTACTTC
NA,TRBV4-1,14,NA,TRBJ2-7,CASSPHSPDYEQYF,TGCGCCAGCAGCCCCCATTCGCCAGACTACGAGCAGTACTTC
NA,TRBV29-1,13,NA,TRBJ1-5,CSVREGIGQPQHF,TGCAGCGTCCGGGAGGGGATTGGGCAGCCCCAGCATTTT
NA,TRBV27,14,NA,TRBJ2-7,CASQISDGMGEQYF,TGTGCCAGCCAGATTTCGGACGGGATGGGCGAGCAGTACTTC
TRBD2,TRBV10-3,13,NA,TRBJ2-3,CAIKGLETDTQYF,TGTGCCATCAAGGGACTAGAAACAGATACGCAGTATTTT
NA,TRBV30,12,once,TRBJ1-1,CAWSGGWTEAFF,TGTGCCTGGAGTGGAGGTTGGACTGAAGCTTTCTTT
NA,TRBV15,14,NA,TRBJ1-6,CATSPTGVRSPLHF,TGTGCCACCAGCCCGACAGGCGTAAGATCACCCCTCCACTTT
NA,TRBV18,15,NA,TRBJ1-5,CASSPQAAGNQPQHF,TGTGCCAGCTCACCACAGGCGGCGGGCAATCAGCCCCAGCATTTT
NA,TRBV2,14,NA,TRBJ1-1,CASSSDRLNTEAFF,TGTGCCAGCAGTTCGGACAGATTGAACACTGAAGCTTTCTTT
TRBD1,TRBV9,14,NA,TRBJ1-1,CASNPTGRYTEAFF,TGTGCCAGCAACCCGACAGGGAGGTACACTGAAGCTTTCTTT
NA,TRBV5-6,13,NA,TRBJ1-2,CASSSQANYGYTF,TGTGCCAGCAGCTCCCAGGCAAACTATGGCTACACCTTC
NA,TRBV28,14,NA,TRBJ1-1,CASSTGSGRTEAFF,TGTGCCAGCAGCACAGGGTCGGGGAGAACTGAAGCTTTCTTT
NA,TRBV18,15,NA,TRBJ2-1,CASSPGQTSYNEQFF,TGTGCCAGCTCACCCGGACAGACATCTTACAATGAGCAGTTCTTC